This note documents a single T cell receptor (beta chain) sequence. TCRdb keeps only in-frame clones here, not all; method: immunoSEQ multiplex PCR. The table lists roughly 100,000 clones, almost 90% of them singletons. Per the germline V gene, CDR1 is SNHLY and CDR2 is FYNNEI. Trimming removed 7 bases at V and 8 bases at J, with 12 bases between. This CDR3 region has 13 residues. The entry originates in a study of T cell responses to AZD1222 COVID-19 vaccine. This sample comprised peripheral blood, obtained 28 days after the second AZD1222 dose. The V call is TRBV2, the J call TRBJ1-6; perhaps TRBD1 as D (6 bases). This TCR derives from an adult who received the AZD1222 COVID-19 vaccine. The CDR3 protein is CASIVGAHSPLHF. In nucleotides, the CDR3 is TGTGCCAGCATTGTGGGGGCGCATTCACCCCTCCACTTT. The whole variable domain, remainder taken from reference TRBV2 and TRBJ1-6, is EPEVTQTPSHQVTQMGQEVILRCVPISNHLYFYWYRQILGQKVEFLVSFYNNEISEKSEIFDDQFSVERPDGSNFTLKIRSTKLEDSAMYFCASIVGAHSPLHFGNGTRLTVT.